Shown below are 5 T cell receptor beta chains from a single sample sequenced in a study of early T cells in non-severe SARS-CoV-2 infection. MiXCR, applied by TCRdb to the 5' RACE reads, yields one record per CDR3 protein. The table has 20,000 to 25,000 distinct CDR3 sequences, more than 4.5% seen once. Sequencing was performed on whole blood. These receptors came from an adult who was a healthcare worker with PCR-confirmed SARS-CoV-2 infection or an uninfected control (not recorded which).

This clonotype was observed many times. J is TRBJ2-6 and V is TRBV30; 7 bases map to TRBD2. Germline assignment: CDR1 GTSNPN and CDR2 SVGIG (reference sequence). The ends lost 3 bases at V and 0 bases at J; junction bases unmatched: 8. The CDR3 contains 17 residues. The CDR3 sequence: CAWRTYSGDSGANVLTF. The CDR3 coding sequence is TGTGCCTGGAGAACGTACAGCGGGGACTCTGGGGCCAACGTCCTGACTTTC. Full variable domain (rest looked up from reference TRBV30 and TRBJ2-6): SQTIHQWPATLVQPVGSPLSLECTVEGTSNPNLYWYRQAAGRGLQLLFYSVGIGQISSEVPQNLSASRPQDRQFILSSKKLLLSDSGFYLCAWRTYSGDSGANVLTFGAGSRLTVL.

This clonotype appeared many times. The genes are TRBV5-1 and TRBJ1-2; D gene unclear. The V end lost 2 bases, the J end lost 2 bases, and 10 bases lay between the germline ends. The germline V gene has CDR1 SGHRS and CDR2 YFSETQ. The CDR3 loop spans 14 amino acids. The CDR3 sequence is CASSFSSTNYGYTF. The CDR3, as DNA: TGCGCCAGCAGCTTCTCCAGCACCAACTATGGCTACACCTTC.

This clonotype was seen a handful of times. J is TRBJ1-5 and V is TRBV18; D unclear. The CDR3 extends over 13 amino acids. From germline, CDR1 is KGHSH and CDR2 LQKENI. Between the trimmed V and J ends, which lost 2 bases and 3 bases, there was a span of 5 bases. This CDR3 reads CASSPGSNQPQHF. In DNA, the CDR3 is TGTGCCAGCTCACCAGGGTCCAATCAGCCCCAGCATTTT.

This clonotype appeared many times. The chain links TRBV7-9 to TRBJ2-1; D remains ambiguous. This CDR3 has 15 amino acids. Germline-derived CDR1 and CDR2 are SEHNR and FQNEAQ (reference sequence). Trimming removed 2 bases from V and 4 bases from J, with 12 bases in between. CDR3 amino acids: CASSLPLGRYNEQFF. The DNA of the CDR3 is TGTGCCAGCAGCTTACCTTTAGGTCGTTACAATGAGCAGTTCTTC.

At least ten counts were recorded for this clonotype. The chain employs TRBV6-5 and TRBJ1-2; D not resolved. The CDR3 spans 15 residues. Germline-derived CDR1 and CDR2 are MNHEY and SVGAGI. V shed 4 bases and J shed 4 bases, with 16 bases lying between them. The CDR3 region has the DNA TGTGCCAGCAGTTCCACTGTCGGACGGATCTATGGCTACACCTTC. Encoded protein: CASSSTVGRIYGYTF.